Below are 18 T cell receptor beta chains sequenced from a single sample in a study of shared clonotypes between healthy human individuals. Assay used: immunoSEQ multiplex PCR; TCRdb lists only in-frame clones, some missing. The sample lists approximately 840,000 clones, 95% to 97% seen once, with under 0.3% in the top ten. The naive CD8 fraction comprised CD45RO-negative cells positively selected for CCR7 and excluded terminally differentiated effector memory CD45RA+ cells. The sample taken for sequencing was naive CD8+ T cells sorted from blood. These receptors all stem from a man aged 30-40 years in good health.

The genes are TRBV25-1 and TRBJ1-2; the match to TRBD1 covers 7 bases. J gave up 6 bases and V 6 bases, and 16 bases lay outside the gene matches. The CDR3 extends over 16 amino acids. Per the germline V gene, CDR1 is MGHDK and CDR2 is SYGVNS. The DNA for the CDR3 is TGTGCCAGCAGCGCAATTTGGCGTGGAGGGGGCCATGGCTACACCTTC. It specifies CASSAIWRGGGHGYTF.

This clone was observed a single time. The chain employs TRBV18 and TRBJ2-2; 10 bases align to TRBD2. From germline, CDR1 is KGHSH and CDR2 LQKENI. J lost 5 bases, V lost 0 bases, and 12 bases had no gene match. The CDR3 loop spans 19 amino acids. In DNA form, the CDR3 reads TGTGCCAGCTCACCACCCAGCGGGAGGGCCCTCGAGGTAACCGGGGAGCTGTTTTTT. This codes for CASSPPSGRALEVTGELFF. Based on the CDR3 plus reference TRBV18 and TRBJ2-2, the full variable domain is NAGVMQNPRHLVRRRGQEARLRCSPMKGHSHVYWYRQLPEEGLKFMVYLQKENIIDESGMPKERFSAEFPKEGPSILRIQQVVRGDSAAYFCASSPPSGRALEVTGELFFGEGSRLTVL.

CDR3 nucleotides: TGTGCCAGCAGCACACGGGCCGCTGAGCAGTTCTTC. It translates to CASSTRAAEQFF. The chain carries TRBV7-9 and TRBJ2-1, with D unclear. Germline CDR1 and CDR2: SEHNR and FQNEAQ (reference sequence). Deletions cut 5 bases from V and 9 bases from J, with 11 bases between. The CDR3 extends over 12 amino acids. Using reference TRBV7-9 and TRBJ2-1 for the parts outside the CDR3, the full variable domain is DTGVSQNPRHKITKRGQNVTFRCDPISEHNRLYWYRQTLGQGPEFLTYFQNEAQLEKSRLLSDRFSAERPKGSFSTLEIQRTEQGDSAMYLCASSTRAAEQFFGPGTRLTVL.

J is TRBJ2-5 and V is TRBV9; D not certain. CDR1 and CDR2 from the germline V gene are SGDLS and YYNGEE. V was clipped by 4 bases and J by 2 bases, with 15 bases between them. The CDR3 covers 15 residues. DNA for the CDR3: TGTGCCAGCAGCCCTACGGAAGCCCTACAAGAGACCCAGTACTTC. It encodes CASSPTEALQETQYF. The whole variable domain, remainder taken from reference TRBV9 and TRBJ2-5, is DSGVTQTPKHLITATGQRVTLRCSPRSGDLSVYWYQQSLDQGLQFLIQYYNGEERAKGNILERFSAQQFPDLHSELNLSSLELGDSALYFCASSPTEALQETQYFGPGTRLLVL.

The CDR3 coding sequence is TGTGCCAGCAGTTACTCGATGGGACAGGGCTACAATGAGCAGTTCTTC. This translates into CASSYSMGQGYNEQFF. The chain combines TRBV6-6 with TRBJ2-1; 9 bases map to TRBD1. This CDR3 is built from 16 residues. V was pared by 0 bases and J by 3 bases, with 3 bases of the junction left unmatched. Germline assignment: CDR1 MNHNY and CDR2 SVGAGI (reference sequence).

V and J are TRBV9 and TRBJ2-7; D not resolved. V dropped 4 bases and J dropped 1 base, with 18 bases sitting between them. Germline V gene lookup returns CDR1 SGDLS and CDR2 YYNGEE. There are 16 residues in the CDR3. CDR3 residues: CASSSGPFDPSYEQYF. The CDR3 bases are TGTGCCAGCAGCTCAGGCCCATTCGACCCGTCCTACGAGCAGTACTTC.

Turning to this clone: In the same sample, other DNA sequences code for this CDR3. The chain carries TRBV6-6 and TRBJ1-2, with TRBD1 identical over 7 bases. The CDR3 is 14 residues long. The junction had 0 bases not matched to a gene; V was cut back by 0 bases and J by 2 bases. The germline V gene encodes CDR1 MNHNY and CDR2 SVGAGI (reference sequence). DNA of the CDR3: TGTGCCAGCAGTTACTCGACAGGGAACTATGGCTACACCTTC. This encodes CASSYSTGNYGYTF.

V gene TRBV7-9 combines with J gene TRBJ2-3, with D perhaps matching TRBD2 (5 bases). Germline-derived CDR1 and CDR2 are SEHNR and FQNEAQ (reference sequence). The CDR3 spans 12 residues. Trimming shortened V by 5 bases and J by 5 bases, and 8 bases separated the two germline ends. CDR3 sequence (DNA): TGTGCCAGCAGCCGTGCGGGAGATACGCAGTATTTT. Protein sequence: CASSRAGDTQYF.

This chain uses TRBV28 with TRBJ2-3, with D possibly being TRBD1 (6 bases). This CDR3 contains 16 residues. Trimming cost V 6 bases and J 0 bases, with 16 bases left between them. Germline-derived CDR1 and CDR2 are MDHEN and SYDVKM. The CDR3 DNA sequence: TGTGCCAGCAGACAGGGACACCAGATTAGCACAGATACGCAGTATTTT. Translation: CASRQGHQISTDTQYF.

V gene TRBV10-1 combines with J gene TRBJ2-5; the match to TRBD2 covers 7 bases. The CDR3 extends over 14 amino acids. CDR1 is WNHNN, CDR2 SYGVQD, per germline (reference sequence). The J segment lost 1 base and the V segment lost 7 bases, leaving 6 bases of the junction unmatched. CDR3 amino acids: CASTGGGFQETQYF. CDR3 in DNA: TGCGCCAGCACTGGGGGGGGGTTCCAAGAGACCCAGTACTTC.

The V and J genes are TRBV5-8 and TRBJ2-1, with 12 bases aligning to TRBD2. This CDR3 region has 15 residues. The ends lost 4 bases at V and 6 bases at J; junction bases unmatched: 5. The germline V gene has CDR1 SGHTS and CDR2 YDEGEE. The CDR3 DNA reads TGTGCCAGCAGCACCGGACTAGCGGGAATCAATGAGCAGTTCTTC. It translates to CASSTGLAGINEQFF.

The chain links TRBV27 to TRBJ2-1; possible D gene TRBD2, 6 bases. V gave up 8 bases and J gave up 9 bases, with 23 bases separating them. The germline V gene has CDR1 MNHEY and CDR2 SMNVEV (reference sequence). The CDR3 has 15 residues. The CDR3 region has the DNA TGTGCCAGCGGCCTTAGGGCGGGACCCCTCGGTGAGCAGTTCTTC. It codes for CASGLRAGPLGEQFF.

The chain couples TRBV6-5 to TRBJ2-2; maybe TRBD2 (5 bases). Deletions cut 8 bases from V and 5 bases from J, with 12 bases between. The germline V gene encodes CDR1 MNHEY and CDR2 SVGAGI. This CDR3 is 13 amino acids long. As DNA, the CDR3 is TGTGCCAGCGAGGGATTCACTACCGGGGAGCTGTTTTTT. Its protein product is CASEGFTTGELFF.

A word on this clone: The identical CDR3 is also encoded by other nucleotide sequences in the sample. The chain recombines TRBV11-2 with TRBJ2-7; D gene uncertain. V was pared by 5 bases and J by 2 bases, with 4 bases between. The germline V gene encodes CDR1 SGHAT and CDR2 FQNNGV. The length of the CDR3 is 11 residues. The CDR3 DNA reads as TGTGCCAGCAGCCTAACCTACGAGCAGTACTTC. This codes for CASSLTYEQYF. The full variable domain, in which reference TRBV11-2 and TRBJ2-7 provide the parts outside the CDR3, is EAGVAQSPRYKIIEKRQSVAFWCNPISGHATLYWYQQILGQGPKLLIQFQNNGVVDDSQLPKDRFSAERLKGVDSTLKIQPAKLEDSAVYLCASSLTYEQYFGPGTRLTVT.

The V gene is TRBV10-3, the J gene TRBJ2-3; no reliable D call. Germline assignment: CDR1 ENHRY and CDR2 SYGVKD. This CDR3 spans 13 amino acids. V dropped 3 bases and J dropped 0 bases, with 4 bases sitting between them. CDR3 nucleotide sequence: TGTGCCATCAGTGACTCAAGCACAGATACGCAGTATTTT. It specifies CAISDSSTDTQYF.

CDR3: CATEGETSGASDPYEQYF. The CDR3 DNA reads TGCGCCACCGAGGGGGAGACTAGCGGGGCTTCCGATCCCTACGAGCAGTACTTC. The chain carries TRBV10-2 and TRBJ2-7; the match to TRBD2 covers 11 bases. Trimming removed 10 bases from V and 2 bases from J; junction bases left unmatched: 19. Germline loops: CDR1 WSHSY, CDR2 SAAADI. This CDR3 is built from 18 residues.

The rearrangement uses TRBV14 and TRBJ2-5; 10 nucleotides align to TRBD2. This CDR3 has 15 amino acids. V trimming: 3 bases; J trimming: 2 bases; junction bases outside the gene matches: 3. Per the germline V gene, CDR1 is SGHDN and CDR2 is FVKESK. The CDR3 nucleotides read TGTGCCAGCAGCCACCGGACTAGCGGTCAAGAGACCCAGTACTTC. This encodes CASSHRTSGQETQYF.

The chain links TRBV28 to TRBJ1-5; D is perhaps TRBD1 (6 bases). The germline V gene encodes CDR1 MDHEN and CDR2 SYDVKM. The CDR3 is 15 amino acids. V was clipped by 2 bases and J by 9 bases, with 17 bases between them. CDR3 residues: CASSLTQGGEVPQHF. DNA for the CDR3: TGTGCCAGCAGTTTAACACAGGGAGGTGAGGTGCCCCAGCATTTT.